The 10 T cell receptor beta chains below all came from one sample that was sequenced in a study of blood T cell repertoires in COVID-19. The protocol was immunoSEQ multiplex PCR, while the TCRdb copy is restricted to in-frame clones and leaves out a portion. This sample has approximately 180,000 clones; around 90% occur once, and the top ten carry 0.53%. The specimen was peripheral blood. These receptors all come from a man aged 45-65 years with acute or convalescent COVID-19.

This chain uses TRBV6-5 with TRBJ2-2; TRBD1 is a possible D gene (5 bases). CDR3 length: 15 amino acids. Trimming removed 0 bases from V and 0 bases from J, with 5 bases in between. In germline, CDR1 is MNHEY, CDR2 SVGAGI. CDR3 nucleotides: TGTGCCAGCAGTTACTCGACAGCGAACACCGGGGAGCTGTTTTTT. Protein sequence: CASSYSTANTGELFF.

The chain has TRBV2 and TRBJ1-1; no clear D. Germline-derived CDR1 and CDR2 are SNHLY and FYNNEI. The CDR3 spans 14 residues. Trimming pared 3 bases from V and 5 bases from J, leaving 13 bases between. DNA for the CDR3: TGTGCCAGCAGTGAGCCACGCTACGTAACTGAAGCTTTCTTT. Protein sequence: CASSEPRYVTEAFF. Supplemented by reference TRBV2 and TRBJ1-1, the full variable domain reads EPEVTQTPSHQVTQMGQEVILRCVPISNHLYFYWYRQILGQKVEFLVSFYNNEISEKSEIFDDQFSVERPDGSNFTLKIRSTKLEDSAMYFCASSEPRYVTEAFFGQGTRLTVV.

This clone was picked up a small number of times. V gene TRBV28 combines with J gene TRBJ1-1; D gene unclear. The V gene's germline CDR1 is MDHEN and CDR2 SYDVKM. The CDR3 runs 17 residues. V lost 8 bases and J lost 0, with 22 bases in between. The CDR3 sequence is CASPPLSAYPMNTEAFF. CDR3 in DNA: TGTGCCAGCCCCCCCCTCTCAGCGTATCCGATGAACACTGAAGCTTTCTTT.

This chain joins TRBV11-2 and TRBJ2-1; 8 positions match TRBD1. Germline CDR1 reads SGHAT; CDR2 reads FQNNGV. CDR3 size: 16 residues. With 1 base clipped from V and 3 bases from J, the junction kept 5 bases outside the gene matches. In DNA, the CDR3 is TGTGCCAGCAGCTTAGGCCCTACAGGGGGCTACAATGAGCAGTTCTTC. Translated, it gives CASSLGPTGGYNEQFF.

The chain is built from TRBV4-3 and TRBJ1-6; no reliable D call. The CDR3 contains 14 residues. V shed 0 bases and J shed 7 bases, with 7 bases lying between them. Germline V gene sequence: CDR1 LGHNA, CDR2 YSLEER. CDR3 region: CASSQDVVNSPLHF. The CDR3 region has the DNA TGCGCCAGCAGCCAAGACGTTGTAAATTCACCCCTCCACTTT.

The chain recombines TRBV2 with TRBJ1-4, with 7 nucleotides matching TRBD1. The CDR3 is made up of 14 amino acids. CDR1 and CDR2 (germline): SNHLY, FYNNEI. The V segment lost 6 bases and the J segment 7 bases; nucleotides outside the gene matches: 8. CDR3 nucleotide sequence: TGTGCCAGCAGCGAGACAGGGATCGGTGAAAAACTGTTTTTT. Protein sequence: CASSETGIGEKLFF.

The chain employs TRBV29-1 and TRBJ2-1; 12 nucleotides match TRBD2. Germline lookup yields CDR1 SQVTM and CDR2 ANQGSEA. This CDR3 region has 14 residues. J gave up 5 bases and V 3 bases, and 2 bases lay outside the gene matches. CDR3 protein: CSVDLAGGNNEQFF. The CDR3 bases are TGCAGCGTTGACCTAGCGGGAGGGAACAATGAGCAGTTCTTC.

J is TRBJ2-2 and V is TRBV6-2 or TRBV6-3; D not certain. Germline V CDR1 and CDR2: MNHEY, SVGEGT. The V gene lost 5 bases and the J gene lost 0 bases, with 7 bases spanning the gap. This CDR3 is 14 amino acids long. The CDR3 region has the DNA TGTGCCAGCAGTGGGCTACCGAACACCGGGGAGCTGTTTTTT. Amino acid sequence: CASSGLPNTGELFF.

This chain connects TRBV6-6 to TRBJ1-5, with D maybe TRBD1 (5 bases). Trimming took 0 bases from V and 7 from J, leaving 16 bases between them. Germline values: CDR1 MNHNY, CDR2 SVGAGI (reference sequence). CDR3 length: 16 amino acids. The CDR3 spells CASSYSSAGRHQPQHF. The CDR3 bases are TGTGCCAGCAGTTACTCTTCGGCAGGGAGGCACCAGCCCCAGCATTTT.

This chain joins TRBV7-8 and TRBJ2-1; the match to TRBD1 covers 8 bases. Trimming at V came to 6 bases and at J to 7 bases, leaving 8 bases not matched to a gene. The CDR3 runs 14 residues. Looked up from germline, CDR1 is SGHVS and CDR2 is FQNEAQ. CDR3 region: CASRRQGIHNEQFF. In nucleotides, the CDR3 is TGTGCCAGCAGGAGACAGGGGATCCATAATGAGCAGTTCTTC.